This TCR beta chain was sequenced during a study of T cells in Graves' hyperthyroidism and ophthalmopathy. Study-wide results and limits: Most clonotypes expanded in the thyroid (above 0.001) were also present in blood.

The investigators amplified TCR beta CDR3 regions from RNA transcripts. HTBI primers were used for first-round RT-PCR of the TCR CDR3. TCRdb recomputed calls from the multiplex PCR reads with MiXCR, one row per CDR3 protein. The sample carries about 460,000 distinct CDR3 sequences, 22% recorded once. Concerning this clonotype itself: The antigen is undetermined.

V lost 6 bases and J 8 bases, leaving 15 bases between the germline ends. CDR3 length: 13 amino acids. CDR1 and CDR2 from the germline V gene are SNHLY and FYNNEI. Source material: blood. This sequence originates from a woman in her seventies with Graves' ophthalmopathy. The genes are TRBV2 and TRBJ2-3; possible D gene TRBD1, 6 bases. CDR3: CASRPQGTITQYF. DNA for the CDR3: TGTGCCAGCAGGCCACAGGGAACGATTACGCAGTATTTT.